The 24 T cell receptor beta chains below all came from one sample that was sequenced in a study of cytomegalovirus exposure and HLA in healthy donors. The repertoire was sequenced with immunoSEQ multiplex PCR; TCRdb's copy has only in-frame clones and lacks some. The table has 190,000 or so clones, approximately 83% seen once; the top ten hold 2.8%. What was sequenced was PBMCs. The receptor source for this set is a woman aged 18 to 35 in good health and CMV-seropositive.

The CDR3 spells CASSVAGQTYYGYTF. The CDR3, as DNA: TGTGCCAGCAGCGTAGCGGGACAGACCTACTATGGCTACACCTTC. The rearrangement links TRBV9 to TRBJ1-2, with TRBD1 matching over 7 bases. Germline assignment: CDR1 SGDLS and CDR2 YYNGEE. V shed 0 bases and J 3 bases; nucleotides not matched to a gene: 5. The CDR3 is 15 amino acids.

The CDR3 loop is CASKDFYEQYF. The DNA of the CDR3 is TGTGCCAGCAAGGACTTCTACGAGCAGTACTTC. The chain recombines TRBV18 with TRBJ2-7; a weak D match, TRBD2 (5 bases). CDR1 is KGHSH, CDR2 LQKENI, per germline. V was cut by 8 bases and J by 3 bases, with 8 bases left in between. The CDR3 is 11 amino acids.

The J gene is TRBJ2-7, the V gene TRBV6-1, with D perhaps TRBD2 (6 bases). Germline V gene sequence: CDR1 MNHNS, CDR2 SASEGT. The CDR3 length is 15 residues. Trimming pared 4 bases from V and 0 bases from J, leaving 13 bases between. The CDR3 DNA sequence: TGTGCCAGCAGTGGGCCCATCGGGGGCTCCTACGAGCAGTACTTC. This encodes CASSGPIGGSYEQYF.

This clone was counted once. The V gene is TRBV2, the J gene TRBJ2-2, with D possibly matching TRBD1 (6 bases). The CDR3 is 14 residues long. CDR1 SNHLY and CDR2 FYNNEI come from the germline V gene. V dropped 2 bases and J dropped 6 bases, with 10 bases sitting between them. DNA for the CDR3: TGTGCCAGCAGTGAAAGGGGGTTGGCCGGGGAGCTGTTTTTT. Protein: CASSERGLAGELFF.

In DNA, the CDR3 is TGTGCCAGCAGCGTCGGAGGTACCGAAGAGACCCAGTACTTC. The encoded protein is CASSVGGTEETQYF. This chain joins TRBV9 and TRBJ2-5; a possible D gene is TRBD2 (5 bases). Germline V gives CDR1 SGDLS, CDR2 YYNGEE. V was shortened by 2 bases and J by 3 bases, with 11 bases between the two germline ends. The CDR3 consists of 14 residues.

The chain employs TRBV27 and TRBJ1-6; D call uncertain. This CDR3 spans 14 amino acids. With 3 bases removed from V and 7 bases from J, the gap between germline ends came to 10 bases. Germline CDR1 MNHEY, CDR2 SMNVEV (reference sequence). CDR3 nucleotides: TGTGCCAGCAGTTTTTTTGCGGGGAATTCACCCCTCCACTTT. Amino acid sequence: CASSFFAGNSPLHF.

This chain links TRBV7-2 with TRBJ2-3; 7 positions agree with TRBD2. Per the germline V gene, CDR1 is SGHTA and CDR2 is FQGNSA. This CDR3 region has 14 residues. With V trimmed by 1 base and J by 6 bases, 4 bases remained unmatched. The CDR3 DNA is TGTGCCAGCAGCTTAGGACTAGCCAGGGATACGCAGTATTTT. This codes for CASSLGLARDTQYF.

At least ten counts were recorded for this clone. The genes are TRBV11-2 and TRBJ1-6; D is ambiguous. Trimming shortened V by 1 base and J by 14 bases, and 15 bases separated the two germline ends. The length of the CDR3 is 14 residues. Germline V lookup: CDR1 SGHAT, CDR2 FQNNGV. The CDR3 DNA sequence: TGTGCCAGCAGCTTAGGTGCACGGGGAGTCACCCTCCACTTT. Its protein is CASSLGARGVTLHF.

The chain uses TRBV10-1 and TRBJ2-2, with TRBD2 identical over 10 bases. Germline V gene data show CDR1 as WNHNN and CDR2 as SYGVQD (reference sequence). The CDR3 contains 15 residues. Trimming cost V 4 bases and J 7 bases; bases outside gene matches: 6. Here the CDR3 DNA reads TGCGCCAGCAGTGGAGCGGGGGGGGCGGACGGGGAGCTGTTTTTT. Amino acid sequence: CASSGAGGADGELFF.

The table lists this clone with a count of one. The chain joins TRBV6-1 to TRBJ1-1; TRBD1 aligns across 7 bases. Germline-derived CDR1 and CDR2 are MNHNS and SASEGT. The CDR3 is 15 residues long. After removal of 7 bases from V and 0 bases from J, the junction contained 8 bases not matched to a gene. CDR3 amino acids: CASTWDSLLNTEAFF. The CDR3, as DNA: TGTGCCAGCACGTGGGACAGCCTCCTGAACACTGAAGCTTTCTTT.

The rearrangement uses TRBV20-1 and TRBJ1-1, with 7 bases that match TRBD1. The CDR3 has 10 residues. V dropped 6 bases and J dropped 8; count of bases not matched to a gene: 3. CDR1 is DFQATT and CDR2 is SNEGSKA in the germline V gene (reference sequence). CDR3 in amino acids: CSAGGNEAFF. CDR3 DNA: TGCAGTGCAGGGGGCAACGAAGCTTTCTTT.

This sequence joins TRBV29-1 and TRBJ2-5; TRBD2 matches at 15 bases. The CDR3 is 17 residues long. CDR1 is SQVTM, CDR2 ANQGSEA, per germline. J gave up 5 bases and V 6 bases, and 13 bases lay outside the gene matches. The CDR3 sequence: CSVGRTSGGAWRETQYF. CDR3 coding DNA: TGCAGCGTGGGTAGGACTAGCGGGGGGGCCTGGAGGGAGACCCAGTACTTC.

This clone has a count of ten or more. This sequence joins TRBV18 and TRBJ1-6; D is uncertain. Looked up from germline, CDR1 is KGHSH and CDR2 is LQKENI. Deletions cut 3 bases from V and 7 bases from J, with 7 bases between. The CDR3 sequence is 13 residues long. The CDR3 is CASSPELNSPLHF. The CDR3 coding sequence is TGTGCCAGCTCACCGGAGCTCAATTCACCCCTCCACTTT.

In this sample, this clone turned up a few times. The chain combines TRBV11-2 with TRBJ1-6, with 9 bases matching TRBD1. This CDR3 contains 15 residues. J was trimmed by 4 bases and V by 5 bases; bases with no gene match: 3. Germline V lookup: CDR1 SGHAT, CDR2 FQNNGV. CDR3 sequence: CASSATGGYNSPLHF. As DNA, the CDR3 is TGTGCCAGCAGCGCGACAGGGGGGTATAATTCACCCCTCCACTTT. Together with reference TRBV11-2 and TRBJ1-6, the CDR3 gives the full variable domain: EAGVAQSPRYKIIEKRQSVAFWCNPISGHATLYWYQQILGQGPKLLIQFQNNGVVDDSQLPKDRFSAERLKGVDSTLKIQPAKLEDSAVYLCASSATGGYNSPLHFGNGTRLTVT.

The CDR3 nucleotides are TGTGCCACCACGGACTCCAAATTGGCGAACACTGAAGCTTTCTTT. Amino acids: CATTDSKLANTEAFF. J is TRBJ1-1 and V is TRBV2; D gene unclear. Trimming left V 10 bases short and J 1 base short, with 19 bases between. The CDR3 extends over 15 amino acids. Germline loops: CDR1 SNHLY, CDR2 FYNNEI.

The chain recombines TRBV11-1 with TRBJ2-3; D is undetermined. CDR1 is SGHAT and CDR2 is FQDESV in the germline V gene (reference sequence). The V gene lost 5 bases and the J gene lost 5 bases, with 11 bases spanning the gap. CDR3 size: 13 residues. The DNA of the CDR3 is TGTGCCAGCAGCCCAGGATTGGGAGATACGCAGTATTTT. This codes for CASSPGLGDTQYF.

V is TRBV4-1 and J is TRBJ1-3, with D maybe TRBD1 (6 bases). V lost 2 bases and J 0 bases, leaving 14 bases between the germline ends. CDR1 and CDR2 (germline): MGHRA, YSYEKL. This CDR3 contains 17 residues. The DNA for the CDR3 is TGCGCCAGCAGCCAAACCGGACAGTCCTACTCTGGAAACACCATATATTTT. It is translated as CASSQTGQSYSGNTIYF.

The CDR3 DNA follows: TGTGCCAGCAGGAGGGGGGGGACAGGGCGAGAGACCCAGTACTTC. Amino acid sequence: CASRRGGTGRETQYF. The chain carries TRBV7-7 and TRBJ2-5; 9 bases are a match to TRBD1. With V trimmed by 6 bases and J by 4 bases, 9 bases remained unmatched. Looked up from germline, CDR1 is SSHAT and CDR2 is FNYEAQ (reference sequence). CDR3 length: 15 amino acids.

The chain uses TRBV4-1 and TRBJ2-7, with D perhaps matching TRBD1 (6 bases). V lost 6 bases to trimming and J lost 3 bases, with 21 bases between them. The CDR3 sequence is 16 residues long. Germline CDR1 reads MGHRA; CDR2 reads YSYEKL. CDR3 residues: CASSYFVRGSYYEQYF. CDR3 DNA sequence: TGCGCCAGCAGTTACTTCGTCAGGGGATCGTACTACGAGCAGTACTTC.

This sequence joins TRBV4-2 and TRBJ2-7, with D possibly TRBD2 on 7 matching bases. CDR1 is LGHNA, CDR2 YNFKEQ, per germline. The CDR3 extends over 15 amino acids. Deletions cut 3 bases from V and 0 bases from J, with 12 bases between. CDR3 protein: CASSQPGGPSYEQYF. The CDR3, as DNA: TGTGCCAGCAGCCAGCCCGGGGGGCCCTCCTACGAGCAGTACTTC.

The genes are TRBV7-8 and TRBJ1-2; D call uncertain. V was cut by 4 bases and J by 1 base, with 13 bases left in between. Germline V gene lookup returns CDR1 SGHVS and CDR2 FQNEAQ. The CDR3 runs to 15 residues. As DNA, the CDR3 is TGTGCCAGCAGCTCTAACAGAACATTTAACTATGGCTACACCTTC. Amino acids: CASSSNRTFNYGYTF.

This chain joins TRBV15 and TRBJ2-3; D remains unclear. Between the trimmed V and J ends, which lost 8 bases and 2 bases, there was a span of 11 bases. The CDR3 sequence is 13 residues long. The germline CDR1 and CDR2 sequences are LNHNV and YYDKDF (reference sequence). This chain's CDR3 is CATAGDPTDTQYF. CDR3 coding DNA: TGTGCCACCGCCGGAGACCCCACAGATACGCAGTATTTT. The full variable domain, completed using reference TRBV15 and TRBJ2-3, is DAMVIQNPRYQVTQFGKPVTLSCSQTLNHNVMYWYQQKSSQAPKLLFHYYDKDFNNEADTPDNFQSRRPNTSFCFLDIRSPGLGDTAMYLCATAGDPTDTQYFGPGTRLTVL.

The chain joins TRBV19 to TRBJ1-2; no definite D call. V lost 4 bases and J lost 8, with 8 bases in between. This CDR3 is 11 amino acids long. Germline CDR1 LNHDA, CDR2 SQIVND (reference sequence). CDR3 nucleotides: TGTGCCAGTAGTACGACAACCGGCTACACCTTC. Protein: CASSTTTGYTF.

Turning to this clone: A read error is possible here, since a much larger clone lies one base away. The chain has TRBV6-1 and TRBJ1-1; D is uncertain. The CDR3 totals 11 residues. Looked up from germline, CDR1 is MNHNS and CDR2 is SASEGT. Trimming cost V 7 bases and J 1 base, with 4 bases left between them. The CDR3 coding sequence is TGTGCCAGCACACAGAACACTGAAGCTTTCTTT. As protein: CASTQNTEAFF.